Below are 15 T cell receptor beta chains sequenced from a single sample in a study of blood T cells in healthy people across ages. Next came a second PCR, run for about 7 to 12 cycles, which used a sample-barcoded 5' primer along with a J-beta primer mix. TCRdb passed the 5' RACE reads through MiXCR, listing each CDR3 protein once. The table has roughly 570,000 distinct CDR3 sequences, 25% to 30% seen once. The specimen sequenced was blood. These receptors were obtained from a woman aged 70-85 years in good health.

This clonotype was seen a few times. V is TRBV6-5 and J is TRBJ1-2; D is unresolved. The CDR3 is 14 amino acids. V dropped 2 bases and J dropped 5 bases, with 12 bases sitting between them. Per the germline V gene, CDR1 is MNHEY and CDR2 is SVGAGI. The CDR3 DNA reads as TGTGCCAGCAGTTACAAGGACGGAGGTTATGGCTACACCTTC. Translation: CASSYKDGGYGYTF.

The rearrangement joins TRBV7-2 to TRBJ1-2; D unclear. CDR1 is SGHTA, CDR2 FQGNSA, per germline. V gave up 1 base and J gave up 4 bases, with 13 bases separating them. The CDR3 runs 15 residues. CDR3 amino acids: CASSLEWAQTYGYTF. The CDR3 DNA is TGTGCCAGCAGCTTAGAGTGGGCACAGACCTATGGCTACACCTTC.

This clonotype was detected a few times. V is TRBV2 and J is TRBJ2-1; D may correspond to TRBD1 or TRBD2 (6 bases each). Germline V gene lookup returns CDR1 SNHLY and CDR2 FYNNEI. The CDR3 has 15 amino acids. V gave up 6 bases and J gave up 4 bases, with 16 bases separating them. The CDR3 is CASSEGGLPYNEQFF. In DNA form, the CDR3 reads TGTGCCAGCAGCGAGGGGGGACTCCCGTACAATGAGCAGTTCTTC.

The chain recombines TRBV5-1 with TRBJ1-1; a possible D gene is TRBD1 (5 bases). The germline V and J ends were trimmed by 0 bases and 2 bases, with 14 bases remaining between them. Germline V gives CDR1 SGHRS, CDR2 YFSETQ. The CDR3 spans 16 residues. The CDR3 nucleotides read TGCGCCAGCAGCTTGGCCCCCCAGGGATTTAACACTGAAGCTTTCTTT. As protein: CASSLAPQGFNTEAFF.

The chain combines TRBV7-2 with TRBJ1-2; tentative D call: TRBD1 (6 bases). Germline CDR1 is SGHTA and CDR2 is FQGNSA. The V and J ends lost 3 bases and 4 bases respectively, with 9 bases between them. The CDR3 runs to 13 residues. In nucleotides, the CDR3 is TGTGCCAGCAGCTTGTCGACAGGCTATGGCTACACCTTC. Translated, it gives CASSLSTGYGYTF.

The V and J genes are TRBV3-1 and TRBJ1-1; 7 positions agree with TRBD1. This CDR3 contains 15 residues. Germline values: CDR1 LGHDT, CDR2 YNNKEL (reference sequence). The junction had 9 bases not matched to a gene; V was cut back by 4 bases and J by 4 bases. DNA of the CDR3: TGTGCCAGCAGCCCCCGACAGGGAAGCGCCACTGAAGCTTTCTTT. Translating it yields CASSPRQGSATEAFF. Complete variable domain (other parts from reference TRBV3-1 and TRBJ1-1): DTAVSQTPKYLVTQMGNDKSIKCEQNLGHDTMYWYKQDSKKFLKIMFSYNNKELIINETVPNRFSPKSPDKAHLNLHINSLELGDSAVYFCASSPRQGSATEAFFGQGTRLTVV.

This chain joins TRBV7-2 and TRBJ2-1, with D unresolved. Germline loops: CDR1 SGHTA, CDR2 FQGNSA. The CDR3 is 14 amino acids. Deletions cut 2 bases from V and 0 bases from J, with 5 bases between. The CDR3 reads CASSLLSSYNEQFF. The CDR3 DNA reads TGTGCCAGCAGCTTACTCAGCTCCTACAATGAGCAGTTCTTC. Drawing the rest from reference TRBV7-2 and TRBJ2-1, the complete variable domain is GAGVSQSPSNKVTEKGKDVELRCDPISGHTALYWYRQSLGQGLEFLIYFQGNSAPDKSGLPSDRFSAERTGGSVSTLTIQRTQQEDSAVYLCASSLLSSYNEQFFGPGTRLTVL.

The chain recombines TRBV6-2 or TRBV6-3 with TRBJ2-5, with D possibly being TRBD1 or TRBD2 (5 bases each). V lost 6 bases and J 1 base, leaving 21 bases between the germline ends. The CDR3 contains 17 residues. Germline CDR1 and CDR2: MNHEY and SVGEGT. In DNA, the CDR3 is TGTGCCAGCAGCCCCTTCGGGCCGCTCGGGACCCAAGAGACCCAGTACTTC. Translated, it gives CASSPFGPLGTQETQYF.

This rearrangement joins TRBV7-2 to TRBJ1-1, with D unresolved. The germline gives CDR1 SGHTA, CDR2 FQGNSA. V dropped 5 bases and J dropped 10 bases, with 17 bases sitting between them. The CDR3 extends over 13 amino acids. The CDR3 is CASSPTGPLGAFF. The CDR3 nucleotides read TGTGCCAGCAGCCCAACGGGCCCCCTGGGAGCTTTCTTT.

In this sample, this clonotype turned up a few times. DNA of the CDR3: TGCAGTGCTAGAGTGGTCGGCTACACCTTC. Protein sequence: CSARVVGYTF. The chain carries TRBV20-1 and TRBJ1-2; no clear D gene. CDR1 is DFQATT and CDR2 is SNEGSKA in the germline V gene (reference sequence). Trimming took 1 base from V and 8 from J, leaving 5 bases between them. This CDR3 comprises 10 residues.

The genes are TRBV6-5 and TRBJ2-7; D is unresolved. V lost 5 bases and J lost 0, with 11 bases in between. CDR3 length: 14 residues. The germline V gene has CDR1 MNHEY and CDR2 SVGAGI. CDR3 loop: CASSPLETSYEQYF. Written as DNA, the CDR3 is TGTGCCAGCAGTCCCTTGGAGACCTCCTACGAGCAGTACTTC.

This clonotype was detected a few times. This chain connects TRBV29-1 to TRBJ1-4, with a tentative D call TRBD1 (5 bases). The germline V gene encodes CDR1 SQVTM and CDR2 ANQGSEA. This CDR3 comprises 12 residues. V shed 4 bases and J shed 6 bases, with 9 bases lying between them. CDR3 in DNA: TGCAGCGTTGTCGGAGGGGATGAAAAACTGTTTTTT. It is translated as CSVVGGDEKLFF.

A word on this clonotype: The junction and the germline gene differ at one end; a read error may be behind it. The V and J genes are TRBV20-1 and TRBJ2-5; D call uncertain. Germline CDR1 is DFQATT and CDR2 is SNEGSKA (reference sequence). This CDR3 spans 9 amino acids. The chain's CDR3 is CSARETQYF. CDR3 nucleotides: TGCAGTGCAAGAGAGACCCAGTACTTC.

The V and J genes are TRBV3-1 and TRBJ1-3; no reliable D call. Germline lookup yields CDR1 LGHDT and CDR2 YNNKEL (reference sequence). The V end lost 1 base, the J end lost 0 bases, and 7 bases lay between the germline ends. CDR3 length: 15 residues. The CDR3 DNA reads as TGTGCCAGCAGCCAAGGGGCTCCCTCTGGAAACACCATATATTTT. It encodes CASSQGAPSGNTIYF.

The CDR3 is CASSLDLGEQYF. The CDR3 coding sequence is TGTGCCAGCAGCTTAGATTTGGGGGAGCAGTACTTC. The V and J genes are TRBV11-2 and TRBJ2-7; D is ambiguous. V shed 0 bases and J shed 7 bases, with 7 bases lying between them. Per the germline V gene, CDR1 is SGHAT and CDR2 is FQNNGV. There are 12 residues in the CDR3.